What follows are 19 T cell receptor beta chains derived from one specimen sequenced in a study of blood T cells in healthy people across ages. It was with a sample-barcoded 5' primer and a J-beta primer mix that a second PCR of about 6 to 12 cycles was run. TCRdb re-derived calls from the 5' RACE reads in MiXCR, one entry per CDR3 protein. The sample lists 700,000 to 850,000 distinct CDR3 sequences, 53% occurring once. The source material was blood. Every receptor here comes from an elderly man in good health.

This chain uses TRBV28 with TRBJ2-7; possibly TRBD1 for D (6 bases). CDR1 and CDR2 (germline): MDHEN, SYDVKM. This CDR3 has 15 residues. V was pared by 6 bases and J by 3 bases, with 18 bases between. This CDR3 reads CASRTTPVDSYEQYF. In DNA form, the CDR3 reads TGTGCCAGCAGGACAACTCCGGTGGACAGCTACGAGCAGTACTTC.

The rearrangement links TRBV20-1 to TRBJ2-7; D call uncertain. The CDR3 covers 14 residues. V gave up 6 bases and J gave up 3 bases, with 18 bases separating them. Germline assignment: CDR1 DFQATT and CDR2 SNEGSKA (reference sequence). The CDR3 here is CSAPRPSLSYEQYF. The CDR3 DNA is TGCAGTGCCCCCAGACCGTCACTGAGCTACGAGCAGTACTTC.

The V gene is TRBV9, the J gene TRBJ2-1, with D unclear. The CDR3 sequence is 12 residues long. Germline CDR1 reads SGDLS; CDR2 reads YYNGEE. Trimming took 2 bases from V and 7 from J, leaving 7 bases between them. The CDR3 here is CASSVIGNEQFF. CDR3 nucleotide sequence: TGTGCCAGCAGCGTCATCGGGAATGAGCAGTTCTTC.

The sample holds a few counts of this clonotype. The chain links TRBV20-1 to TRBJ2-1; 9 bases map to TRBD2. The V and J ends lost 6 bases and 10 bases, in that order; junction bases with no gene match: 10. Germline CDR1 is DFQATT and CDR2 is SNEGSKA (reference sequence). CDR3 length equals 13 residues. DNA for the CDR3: TGCAGTGCGCGCCAGACTAGCGGCAGAGAGCAGTTCTTC. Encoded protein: CSARQTSGREQFF.

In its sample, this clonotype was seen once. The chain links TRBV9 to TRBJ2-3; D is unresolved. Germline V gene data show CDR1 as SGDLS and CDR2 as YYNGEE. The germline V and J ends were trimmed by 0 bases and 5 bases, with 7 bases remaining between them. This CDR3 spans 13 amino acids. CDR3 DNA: TGTGCCAGCAGCGTAGCCCTTCGAGATACGCAGTATTTT. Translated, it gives CASSVALRDTQYF.

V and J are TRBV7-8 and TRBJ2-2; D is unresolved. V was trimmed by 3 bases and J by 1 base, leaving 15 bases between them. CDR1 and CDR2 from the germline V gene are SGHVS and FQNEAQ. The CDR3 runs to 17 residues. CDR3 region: CASSLGRPPRNTGELFF. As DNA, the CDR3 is TGTGCCAGCAGCTTGGGCCGACCGCCCCGGAACACCGGGGAGCTGTTTTTT.

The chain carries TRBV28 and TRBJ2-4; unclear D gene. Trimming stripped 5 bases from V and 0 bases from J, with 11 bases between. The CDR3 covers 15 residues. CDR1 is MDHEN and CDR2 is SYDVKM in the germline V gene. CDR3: CASSANSLAKNIQYF. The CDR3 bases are TGTGCCAGCAGTGCAAACAGCCTAGCCAAAAACATTCAGTACTTC.

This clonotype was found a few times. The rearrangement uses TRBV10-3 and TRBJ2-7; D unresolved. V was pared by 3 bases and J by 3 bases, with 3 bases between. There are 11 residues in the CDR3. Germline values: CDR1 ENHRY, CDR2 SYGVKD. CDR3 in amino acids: CAISDVYEQYF. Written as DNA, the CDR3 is TGTGCCATCAGTGACGTCTACGAGCAGTACTTC.

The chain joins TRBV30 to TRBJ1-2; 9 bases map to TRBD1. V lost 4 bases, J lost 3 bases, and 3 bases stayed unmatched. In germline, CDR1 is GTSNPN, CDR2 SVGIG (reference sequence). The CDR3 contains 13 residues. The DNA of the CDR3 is TGTGCCTGGAACCGACAGGGGGACTATGGCTACACCTTC. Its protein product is CAWNRQGDYGYTF. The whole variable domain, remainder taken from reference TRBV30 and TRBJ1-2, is SQTIHQWPATLVQPVGSPLSLECTVEGTSNPNLYWYRQAAGRGLQLLFYSVGIGQISSEVPQNLSASRPQDRQFILSSKKLLLSDSGFYLCAWNRQGDYGYTFGSGTRLTVV.

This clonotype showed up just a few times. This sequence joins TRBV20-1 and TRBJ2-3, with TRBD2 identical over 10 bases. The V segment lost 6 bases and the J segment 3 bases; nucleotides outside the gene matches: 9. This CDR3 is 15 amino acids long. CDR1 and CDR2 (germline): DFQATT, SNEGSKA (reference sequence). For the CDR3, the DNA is TGCAGTGCGACAGTTAGCGGGAGGCGTACAGATACGCAGTATTTT. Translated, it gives CSATVSGRRTDTQYF.

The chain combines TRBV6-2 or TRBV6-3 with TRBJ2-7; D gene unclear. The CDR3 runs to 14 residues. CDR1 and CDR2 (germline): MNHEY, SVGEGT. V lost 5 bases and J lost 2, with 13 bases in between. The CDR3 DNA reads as TGTGCCAGCAGTCACGGGCCGGGCCCCTACGAGCAGTACTTC. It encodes CASSHGPGPYEQYF.

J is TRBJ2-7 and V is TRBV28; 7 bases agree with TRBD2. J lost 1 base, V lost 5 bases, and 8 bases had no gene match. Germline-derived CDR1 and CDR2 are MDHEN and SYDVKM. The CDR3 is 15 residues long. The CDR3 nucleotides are TGTGCCAGCAGTATGGGCGGACTAGGATCCTACGAGCAGTACTTC. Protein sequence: CASSMGGLGSYEQYF.

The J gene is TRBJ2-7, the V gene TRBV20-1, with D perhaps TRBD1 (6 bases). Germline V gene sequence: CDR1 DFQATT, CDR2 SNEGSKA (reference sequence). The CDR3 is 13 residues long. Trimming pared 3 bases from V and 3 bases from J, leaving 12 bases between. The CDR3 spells CSARGAGNYEQYF. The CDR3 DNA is TGCAGTGCTAGGGGGGCAGGGAACTACGAGCAGTACTTC.

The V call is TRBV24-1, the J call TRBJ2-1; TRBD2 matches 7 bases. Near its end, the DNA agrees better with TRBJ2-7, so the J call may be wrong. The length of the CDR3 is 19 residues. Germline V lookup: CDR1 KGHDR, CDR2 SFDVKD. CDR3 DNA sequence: TGTGCCACCAGTGATCCTCTAGCGGAGCCAGGGAGCTCCTACAATGAGCAGTACTTC. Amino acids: CATSDPLAEPGSSYNEQYF.

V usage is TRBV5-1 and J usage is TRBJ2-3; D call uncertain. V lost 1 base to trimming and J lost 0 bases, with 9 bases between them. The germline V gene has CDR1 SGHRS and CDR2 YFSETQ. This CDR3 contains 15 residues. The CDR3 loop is CASSLTGKSTDTQYF. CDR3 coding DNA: TGCGCCAGCAGCTTGACGGGCAAAAGCACAGATACGCAGTATTTT.

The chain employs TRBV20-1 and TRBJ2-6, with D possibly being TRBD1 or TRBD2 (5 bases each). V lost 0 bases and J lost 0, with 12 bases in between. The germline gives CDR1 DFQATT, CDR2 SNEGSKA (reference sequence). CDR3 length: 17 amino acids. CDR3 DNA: TGCAGTGCTAGAGATTTCAAGGGGAGCTCTGGGGCCAACGTCCTGACTTTC. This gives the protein CSARDFKGSSGANVLTF.

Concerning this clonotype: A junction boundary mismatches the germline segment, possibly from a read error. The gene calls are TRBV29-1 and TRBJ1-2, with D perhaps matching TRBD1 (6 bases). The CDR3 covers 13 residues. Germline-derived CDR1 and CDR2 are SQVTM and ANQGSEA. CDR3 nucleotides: TGCAGCGTTGAGGATACAGGGACCTATGGCCACACCTTC. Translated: CSVEDTGTYGHTF.

The CDR3 coding sequence is TGTGCCAGCCGCCCCCGTGGCAACCGGATGGGACCGAACACTGAAGCTTTCTTT. Protein sequence: CASRPRGNRMGPNTEAFF. This chain uses TRBV11-2 with TRBJ1-1, with D possibly TRBD1 on 5 matching bases. The CDR3 totals 18 residues. Per the germline V gene, CDR1 is SGHAT and CDR2 is FQNNGV. V lost 8 bases and J lost 1, with 26 bases in between.

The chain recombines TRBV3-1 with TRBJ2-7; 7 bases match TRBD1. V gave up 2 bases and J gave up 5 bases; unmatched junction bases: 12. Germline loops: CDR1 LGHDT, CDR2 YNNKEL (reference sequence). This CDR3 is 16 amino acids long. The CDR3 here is CASSQSWGQRSDEQYF. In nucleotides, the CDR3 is TGTGCCAGCAGCCAATCGTGGGGACAGCGGTCCGACGAGCAGTACTTC.